The 29 T cell receptor beta chains below come from one sample, sequenced in a study of T cell responses to AZD1222 COVID-19 vaccine. Sequencing was performed with immunoSEQ multiplex PCR; in TCRdb, only in-frame clones are kept and a portion is missing. The top ten clones hold approximately 17% of a sample with 110,000 or so clones, 88% of them seen once. Sequences were derived from peripheral blood, sampled on day 0 of AZD1222 vaccination. All receptors come from an adult in good health.

CDR3 sequence: CASSIEADPRNQPQHF. In DNA form, the CDR3 reads TGTGCCAGTAGTATAGAAGCAGACCCCCGCAATCAGCCCCAGCATTTT. V gene TRBV19 combines with J gene TRBJ1-5; D is undetermined. Germline assignment: CDR1 LNHDA and CDR2 SQIVND (reference sequence). This CDR3 comprises 16 residues. The V end lost 0 bases, the J end lost 2 bases, and 11 bases lay between the germline ends.

The chain has TRBV2 and TRBJ2-5; D perhaps matches TRBD1 (5 bases). The CDR3 has 14 residues. The V gene's germline CDR1 is SNHLY and CDR2 FYNNEI. Trimming removed 2 bases at V and 1 base at J, with 8 bases between. CDR3 DNA: TGTGCCAGCAGTGAAAACAGGATCCAAGAGACCCAGTACTTC. Translation: CASSENRIQETQYF. Looking up the rest from reference TRBV2 and TRBJ2-5 gives the full variable domain: EPEVTQTPSHQVTQMGQEVILRCVPISNHLYFYWYRQILGQKVEFLVSFYNNEISEKSEIFDDQFSVERPDGSNFTLKIRSTKLEDSAMYFCASSENRIQETQYFGPGTRLLVL.

The rearrangement uses TRBV24-1 and TRBJ2-1; TRBD2 agrees at 11 bases. The CDR3 runs to 16 residues. The V and J ends lost 3 bases and 7 bases, in that order; junction bases with no gene match: 7. Germline-derived CDR1 and CDR2 are KGHDR and SFDVKD. The CDR3 region is CATSDPIAGGRNEQFF. CDR3 coding DNA: TGTGCCACCAGTGATCCCATAGCGGGAGGGCGGAATGAGCAGTTCTTC.

The V call is TRBV28, the J call TRBJ2-3; no firm D call. The length of the CDR3 is 13 residues. CDR1 is MDHEN, CDR2 SYDVKM, per germline. Between the trimmed V and J ends, which lost 7 bases and 5 bases, there was a span of 13 bases. Here the CDR3 reads CASTSRAKDTQYF. CDR3 in DNA: TGTGCCAGCACATCACGGGCTAAAGATACGCAGTATTTT.

The chain links TRBV2 to TRBJ2-1; D is perhaps TRBD2 (5 bases). The V gene's germline CDR1 is SNHLY and CDR2 FYNNEI. V dropped 6 bases and J dropped 9 bases, with 15 bases sitting between them. The CDR3 sequence is 13 residues long. The CDR3 protein is CASRPDWTLEQFF. As DNA, the CDR3 is TGTGCCAGCAGGCCGGACTGGACCCTTGAGCAGTTCTTC.

The chain is built from TRBV19 and TRBJ2-7; a possible D gene is TRBD1 (6 bases). CDR3 length: 15 amino acids. The germline V gene encodes CDR1 LNHDA and CDR2 SQIVND (reference sequence). Deletions cut 10 bases from V and 5 bases from J, with 24 bases between. The CDR3 protein is CATVLGEQGVDEQYV. CDR3 nucleotides: TGTGCCACCGTACTAGGGGAACAGGGCGTCGACGAGCAGTACGTC.

The chain couples TRBV5-4 to TRBJ2-5; D is ambiguous. The length of the CDR3 is 13 residues. Trimming cost V 0 bases and J 1 base, with 4 bases left between them. Germline V gives CDR1 SGHNT, CDR2 YYREEE (reference sequence). The CDR3 DNA reads TGTGCCAGCAGCTTGGAACCCCAAGAGACCCAGTACTTC. Its translation is CASSLEPQETQYF.

V gene TRBV30 combines with J gene TRBJ1-4; no firm D call. Germline V gene data show CDR1 as GTSNPN and CDR2 as SVGIG (reference sequence). The V gene lost 0 bases and the J gene lost 7 bases, with 15 bases spanning the gap. This CDR3 comprises 15 residues. CDR3 DNA: TGTGCCTGGAGTGTTGGTAGGGTAGCGGGTGAAAAACTGTTTTTT. Its protein is CAWSVGRVAGEKLFF.

The chain combines TRBV3-1 (or the pseudogene TRBV3-2) with TRBJ1-6; weak D call: TRBD1 (5 bases). Germline V CDR1 and CDR2: LGHDT, YNNKEL (reference sequence). The CDR3 is made up of 12 amino acids. V gave up 1 base and J gave up 15 bases, with 10 bases separating them. CDR3 sequence reads: CASSQGGYILHF. In nucleotides, the CDR3 is TGTGCCAGCAGCCAAGGGGGGTATATCCTCCACTTT.

The genes are TRBV29-1 and TRBJ2-5; D may correspond to TRBD1 or TRBD2 (6 bases each). This CDR3 contains 14 residues. Trimming removed 8 bases at V and 4 bases at J, with 20 bases between. CDR1 and CDR2 from the germline V gene are SQVTM and ANQGSEA. CDR3 DNA: TGCAGCACCTTGGACGGACAGACTAGAGAGACCCAGTACTTC. Amino acids: CSTLDGQTRETQYF.

The chain joins TRBV5-4 to TRBJ1-1; 9 bases fit TRBD1. Germline CDR1 reads SGHNT; CDR2 reads YYREEE (reference sequence). This CDR3 is built from 16 residues. The junction had 5 bases not matched to a gene; V was cut back by 1 base and J by 1 base. The CDR3 loop reads CASSLRTGGSNTEAFF. CDR3 nucleotides: TGTGCCAGCAGCTTGAGAACAGGGGGCTCGAACACTGAAGCTTTCTTT.

The CDR3 DNA reads as TGTGCCAGCAGTAGGGGCAGGGGAGTGTCCGGGGAGCTGTTTTTT. Translating gives CASSRGRGVSGELFF. The chain is built from TRBV28 and TRBJ2-2, with D possibly TRBD1 on 6 matching bases. The germline V gene has CDR1 MDHEN and CDR2 SYDVKM. V was shortened by 5 bases and J by 6 bases, with 16 bases between the two germline ends. The CDR3 sequence is 15 residues long.

The V and J genes are TRBV27 and TRBJ2-1; D remains ambiguous. This CDR3 contains 14 residues. V lost 0 bases and J lost 6, with 9 bases in between. CDR1 is MNHEY and CDR2 is SMNVEV in the germline V gene (reference sequence). The CDR3 region is CASSLSGDANEQFF. CDR3 DNA: TGTGCCAGCAGTTTATCGGGCGATGCCAATGAGCAGTTCTTC.

The genes are TRBV5-6 and TRBJ2-1; TRBD2 might be the D (5 bases). Trimming removed 2 bases from V and 4 bases from J, with 13 bases in between. From germline, CDR1 is SGHDT and CDR2 YYEEEE. CDR3 size: 15 residues. The CDR3 DNA sequence: TGTGCCAGCAGCTTCGGAGCGGCTGATTACAATGAGCAGTTCTTC. Encoded protein: CASSFGAADYNEQFF. Drawing the rest from reference TRBV5-6 and TRBJ2-1, the complete variable domain is DAGVTQSPTHLIKTRGQQVTLRCSPKSGHDTVSWYQQALGQGPQFIFQYYEEEERQRGNFPDRFSGHQFPNYSSELNVNALLLGDSALYLCASSFGAADYNEQFFGPGTRLTVL.

The CDR3 DNA sequence: TGTGCCTGCAATGAGCAGTTCTTC. Translated: CACNEQFF. The V gene is TRBV30, the J gene TRBJ2-1; D call uncertain. Germline loops: CDR1 GTSNPN, CDR2 SVGIG (reference sequence). CDR3 length equals 8 residues. V was trimmed by 6 bases and J by 6 bases, leaving 0 bases between them. The variable domain in full, with the rest retrieved from reference TRBV30 and TRBJ2-1, is SQTIHQWPATLVQPVGSPLSLECTVEGTSNPNLYWYRQAAGRGLQLLFYSVGIGQISSEVPQNLSASRPQDRQFILSSKKLLLSDSGFYLCACNEQFFGPGTRLTVL.

This rearrangement joins TRBV6-5 to TRBJ2-7, with 8 bases fitting TRBD1. There are 15 residues in the CDR3. V was pared by 5 bases and J by 2 bases, with 8 bases of the junction left unmatched. Germline CDR1 and CDR2: MNHEY and SVGAGI. CDR3 amino acids: CASSLGQDPTYEQYF. CDR3 DNA: TGTGCCAGCAGTCTGGGACAGGACCCCACCTACGAGCAGTACTTC.

The chain employs TRBV5-1 and TRBJ2-3; D is perhaps TRBD1 (7 bases). Trimming pared 6 bases from V and 2 bases from J, leaving 19 bases between. Per germline, CDR1 SGHRS and CDR2 YFSETQ. This CDR3 has 16 amino acids. CDR3 nucleotides: TGCGCCAGCAACACCCGGGGGACAGCAAACACAGATACGCAGTATTTT. Amino acid sequence: CASNTRGTANTDTQYF.

The chain carries TRBV6-1 and TRBJ1-5; D call uncertain. The CDR3 has 14 residues. Trimming left V 2 bases short and J 7 bases short, with 12 bases between. CDR1 is MNHNS and CDR2 is SASEGT in the germline V gene. The CDR3 protein is CASSELPLTQPQHF. CDR3 DNA sequence: TGTGCCAGCAGTGAATTACCATTAACCCAGCCCCAGCATTTT.

V and J are TRBV19 and TRBJ2-3; D is possibly TRBD1 (6 bases). The CDR3 extends over 15 amino acids. CDR1 and CDR2 from the germline V gene are LNHDA and SQIVND (reference sequence). Trimming removed 5 bases from V and 0 bases from J, with 12 bases in between. CDR3 DNA sequence: TGTGCCAGTAGTTTGGACAGAAGAAGCACAGATACGCAGTATTTT. It codes for CASSLDRRSTDTQYF.

In this sample, this clone turned up once. The CDR3 sequence: CASSQGEDRGENEQFF. The CDR3, as DNA: TGTGCCAGCAGCCAAGGGGAGGACAGGGGTGAGAATGAGCAGTTCTTC. The gene calls are TRBV4-2 and TRBJ2-1; 9 bases match TRBD1. The CDR3 has 16 residues. In germline, CDR1 is LGHNA, CDR2 YNFKEQ. Trimming cost V 1 base and J 7 bases; bases outside gene matches: 8.

V and J are TRBV12-3 or TRBV12-4 and TRBJ2-3; D gene uncertain. Trimming removed 5 bases from V and 1 base from J, with 7 bases in between. The CDR3 totals 13 residues. CDR3 residues: CASSRRGTDTQYF. The CDR3 bases are TGTGCCAGCAGTAGGCGCGGCACAGATACGCAGTATTTT.

The V gene is TRBV21-1, the J gene TRBJ2-7; the table's D gene call, TRBD2, was not cross checked with the DNA. TRBV21-1 is a known pseudogene. There are 15 residues in the CDR3. CDR3 residues: CASRDTSGGGYEQYF. CDR3 bases: TGTGCCAGCAGAGACACTAGCGGGGGGGGTTACGAGCAGTACTTC.

The chain uses TRBV6-2 or TRBV6-3 and TRBJ2-3; D perhaps matches TRBD2 (5 bases). Germline V gene data show CDR1 as MNHEY and CDR2 as SVGEGT. This CDR3 region has 18 residues. V dropped 2 bases and J dropped 1 base, with 19 bases sitting between them. CDR3 bases: TGTGCCAGCAGTTACCGCCGGGTGGGCGGGCGACGCACAGATACGCAGTATTTT. Residues: CASSYRRVGGRRTDTQYF.

The V gene is TRBV5-1, the J gene TRBJ1-1; 10 bases match TRBD1. The ends lost 3 bases at V and 1 base at J; junction bases unmatched: 0. The CDR3 sequence is 14 residues long. Germline V gene lookup returns CDR1 SGHRS and CDR2 YFSETQ. The CDR3 sequence: CASSWDRGNTEAFF. CDR3 in DNA: TGCGCCAGCAGCTGGGACAGGGGGAACACTGAAGCTTTCTTT. The full variable domain, with the rest looked up from reference TRBV5-1 and TRBJ1-1, is KAGVTQTPRYLIKTRGQQVTLSCSPISGHRSVSWYQQTPGQGLQFLFEYFSETQRNKGNFPGRFSGRQFSNSRSEMNVSTLELGDSALYLCASSWDRGNTEAFFGQGTRLTVV.

J is TRBJ1-1 and V is TRBV18; 8 bases line up with TRBD1. The CDR3 has 16 amino acids. With 3 bases clipped from V and 5 bases from J, the junction kept 11 bases outside the gene matches. Germline V CDR1 and CDR2: KGHSH, LQKENI. The CDR3 protein is CASSPGTGPRGTEAFF. CDR3 sequence (DNA): TGTGCCAGCTCACCGGGGACAGGCCCCAGGGGAACTGAAGCTTTCTTT.

The J gene is TRBJ1-2, the V gene TRBV7-2; 8 nucleotides align to TRBD1. Germline values: CDR1 SGHTA, CDR2 FQGNSA. The CDR3 extends over 14 amino acids. V lost 6 bases and J lost 8; bases outside the gene matches: 11. CDR3 loop: CASSRLGQGEGYTF. The CDR3 DNA reads TGTGCCAGCAGTCGACTCGGACAGGGAGAGGGCTACACCTTC.

The chain joins TRBV7-9 to TRBJ2-2, with D hard to call. The V gene lost 3 bases and the J gene lost 4 bases, with 6 bases spanning the gap. The CDR3 contains 13 residues. Germline values: CDR1 SEHNR, CDR2 FQNEAQ (reference sequence). CDR3 loop: CASSLSGTGELFF. The DNA for the CDR3 is TGTGCCAGCAGCTTGTCGGGCACCGGGGAGCTGTTTTTT.

The J gene is TRBJ1-1, the V gene TRBV5-4; D might be TRBD1 (5 bases). This CDR3 is built from 15 residues. CDR1 and CDR2 from the germline V gene are SGHNT and YYREEE (reference sequence). The V end lost 4 bases, the J end lost 5 bases, and 18 bases lay between the germline ends. The CDR3 reads CASSPPMGGGTEAFF. The CDR3 DNA reads TGTGCCAGCAGCCCACCGATGGGGGGGGGTACTGAAGCTTTCTTT.

V is TRBV6-5 and J is TRBJ1-1; no clear D gene. CDR1 MNHEY and CDR2 SVGAGI come from the germline V gene. The V end was cut by 0 bases, the J end by 8 bases, with 13 bases between. The CDR3 has 14 amino acids. Written as DNA, the CDR3 is TGTGCCAGCAGTTACTCTGCACCTAACTCCGAAGCTTTCTTT. It encodes CASSYSAPNSEAFF.